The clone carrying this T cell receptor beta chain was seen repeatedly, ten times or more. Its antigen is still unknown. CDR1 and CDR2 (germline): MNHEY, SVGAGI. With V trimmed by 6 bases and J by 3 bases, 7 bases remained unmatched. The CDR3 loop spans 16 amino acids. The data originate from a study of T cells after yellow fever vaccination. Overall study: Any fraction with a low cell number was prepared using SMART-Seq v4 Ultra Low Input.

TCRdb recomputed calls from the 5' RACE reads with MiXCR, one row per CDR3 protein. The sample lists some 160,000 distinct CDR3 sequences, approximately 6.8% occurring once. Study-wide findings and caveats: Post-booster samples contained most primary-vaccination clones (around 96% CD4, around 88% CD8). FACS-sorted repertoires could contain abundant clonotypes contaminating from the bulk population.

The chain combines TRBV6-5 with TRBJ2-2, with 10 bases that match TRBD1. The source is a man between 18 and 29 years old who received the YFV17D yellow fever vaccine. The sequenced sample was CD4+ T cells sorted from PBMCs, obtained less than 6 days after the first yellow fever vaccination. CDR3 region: CASRPGDRGYTGELFF. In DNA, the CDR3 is TGTGCCAGCAGGCCAGGGGACAGGGGATACACCGGGGAGCTGTTTTTT.